This T cell receptor (beta chain) was documented in a study of cytomegalovirus exposure and HLA in healthy donors. Regarding the study as a whole: In vitro assays verified that three CMV-associated chains recognized CMV antigens specifically. Presence/absence results assume similar sequencing depth per donor, which may not hold. Reportedly, fewer N-insertions than the approximately 650-donor mean appeared in an Asian-associated ancestry cluster in a later analysis.

Note on this clone: Its cognate antigen is unknown.

Donors counted as nominally healthy when sampled, yet unrecorded immune exposures were likely. The primer mix had 60 Vbeta and 13 Jbeta primers. Here immunoSEQ multiplex PCR was the method, and the copy in TCRdb shows in-frame clones only, minus some. This sample carries some 200,000 clones, with 0.95% to 1.3% going to the ten biggest clones. The CDR3 is made up of 16 amino acids. V was pared by 3 bases and J by 5 bases, with 10 bases of the junction left unmatched. The germline V gene encodes CDR1 MGHDK and CDR2 SYGVNS. Sequences were obtained from PBMCs. This TCR was sampled from a girl aged 2-10 years in good health and CMV-seropositive. The chain employs TRBV25-1 and TRBJ2-3; the match to TRBD2 covers 8 bases. CDR3 region: CASSEGRGLAGDTQYF. DNA of the CDR3: TGTGCCAGCAGTGAGGGCCGAGGACTAGCCGGAGATACGCAGTATTTT.